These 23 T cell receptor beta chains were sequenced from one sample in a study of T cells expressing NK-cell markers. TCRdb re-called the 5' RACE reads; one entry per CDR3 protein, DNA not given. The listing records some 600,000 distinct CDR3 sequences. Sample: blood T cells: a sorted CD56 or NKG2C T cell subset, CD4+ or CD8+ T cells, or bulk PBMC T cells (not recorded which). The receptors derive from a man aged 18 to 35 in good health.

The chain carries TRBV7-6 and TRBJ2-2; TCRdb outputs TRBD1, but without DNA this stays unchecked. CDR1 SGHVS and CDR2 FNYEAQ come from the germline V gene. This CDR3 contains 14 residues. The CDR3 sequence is CASSQGDYTGELFF.

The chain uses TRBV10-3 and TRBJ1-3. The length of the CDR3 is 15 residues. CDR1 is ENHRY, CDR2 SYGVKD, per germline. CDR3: CAISFMGLSGNTIYF.

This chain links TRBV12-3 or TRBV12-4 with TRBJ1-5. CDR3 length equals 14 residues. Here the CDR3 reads CASSLGGVSQPQHF.

Here the CDR3 reads CASAPNTGLVGNEQFF. V and J are TRBV7-9 and TRBJ2-1; checking the TCRdb D call of TRBD2 is not possible without DNA. Germline V CDR1 and CDR2: SEHNR, FQNEAQ (reference sequence). The CDR3 covers 16 residues.

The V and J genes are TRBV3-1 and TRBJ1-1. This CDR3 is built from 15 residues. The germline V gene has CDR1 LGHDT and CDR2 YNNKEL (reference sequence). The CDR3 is CASSHPVGNGAEAFF.

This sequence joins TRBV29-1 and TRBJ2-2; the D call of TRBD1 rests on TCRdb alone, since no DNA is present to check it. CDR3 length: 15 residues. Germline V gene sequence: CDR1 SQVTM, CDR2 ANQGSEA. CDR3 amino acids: CSVELRQGGPGELFF.

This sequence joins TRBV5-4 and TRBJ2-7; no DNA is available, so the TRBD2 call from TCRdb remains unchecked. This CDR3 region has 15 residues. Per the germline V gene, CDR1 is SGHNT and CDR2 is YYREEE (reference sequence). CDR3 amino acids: CASSRLAGGSYEQYF.

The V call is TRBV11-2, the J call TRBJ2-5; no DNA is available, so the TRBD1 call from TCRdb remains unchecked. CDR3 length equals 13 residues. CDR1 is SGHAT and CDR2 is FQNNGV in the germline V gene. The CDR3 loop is CASSPLDSLTQYF.

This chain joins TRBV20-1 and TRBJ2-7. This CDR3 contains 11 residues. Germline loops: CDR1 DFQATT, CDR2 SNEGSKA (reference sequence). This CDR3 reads CSARGEAGQYF.

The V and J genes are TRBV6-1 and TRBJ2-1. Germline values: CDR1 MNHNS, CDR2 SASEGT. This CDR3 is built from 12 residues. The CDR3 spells CASGQASNEQFF.

The CDR3: CASSPDNQPQHF. V and J are TRBV12-3 or TRBV12-4 and TRBJ1-5. This CDR3 comprises 12 residues.

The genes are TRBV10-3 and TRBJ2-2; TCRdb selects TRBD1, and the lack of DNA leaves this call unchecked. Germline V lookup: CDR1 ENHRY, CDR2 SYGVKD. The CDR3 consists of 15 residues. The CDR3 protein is CAISRGQGGTGELFF.

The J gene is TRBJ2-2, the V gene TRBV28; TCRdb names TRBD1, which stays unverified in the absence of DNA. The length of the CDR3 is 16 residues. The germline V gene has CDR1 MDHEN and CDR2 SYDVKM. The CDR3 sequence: CASTTWRETGAGELFF.

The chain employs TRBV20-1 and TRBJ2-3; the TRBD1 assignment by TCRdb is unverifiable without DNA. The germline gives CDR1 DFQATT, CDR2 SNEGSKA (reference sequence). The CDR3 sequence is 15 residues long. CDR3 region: CSATGGGGSRDTQYF.

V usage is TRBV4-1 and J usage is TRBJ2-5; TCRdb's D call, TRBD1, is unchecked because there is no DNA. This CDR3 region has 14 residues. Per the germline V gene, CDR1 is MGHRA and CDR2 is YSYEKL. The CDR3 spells CASSQAPREETQYF.

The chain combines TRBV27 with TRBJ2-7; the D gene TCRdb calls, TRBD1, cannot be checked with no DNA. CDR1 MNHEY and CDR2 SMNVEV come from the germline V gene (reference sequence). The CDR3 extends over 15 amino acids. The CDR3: CASRQTGLNPYEQYF.

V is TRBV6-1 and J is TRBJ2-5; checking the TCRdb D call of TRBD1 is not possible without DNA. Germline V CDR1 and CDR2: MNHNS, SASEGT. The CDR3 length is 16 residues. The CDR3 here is CASSALTGTGKETQYF.

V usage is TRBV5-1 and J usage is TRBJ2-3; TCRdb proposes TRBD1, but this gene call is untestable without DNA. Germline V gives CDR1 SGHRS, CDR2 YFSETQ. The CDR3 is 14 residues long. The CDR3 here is CASHSPGDTDTQYF.

CDR3 in amino acids: CATRGFADTQYF. This sequence joins TRBV12-3 or TRBV12-4 and TRBJ2-3; TCRdb's D call, TRBD2, is unchecked because there is no DNA. The CDR3 totals 12 residues.

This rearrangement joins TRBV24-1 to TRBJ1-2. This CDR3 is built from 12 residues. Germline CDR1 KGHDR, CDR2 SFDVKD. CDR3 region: CATSRTDSGYTF.

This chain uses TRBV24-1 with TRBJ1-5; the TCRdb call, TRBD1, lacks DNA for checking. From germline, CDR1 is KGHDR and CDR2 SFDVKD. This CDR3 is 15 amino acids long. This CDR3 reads CATSAGPAPGRPQHF.

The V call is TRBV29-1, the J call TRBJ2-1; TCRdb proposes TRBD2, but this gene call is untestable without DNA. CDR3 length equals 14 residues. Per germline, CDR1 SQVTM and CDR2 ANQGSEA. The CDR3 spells CSAPRAGSYNEQFF.

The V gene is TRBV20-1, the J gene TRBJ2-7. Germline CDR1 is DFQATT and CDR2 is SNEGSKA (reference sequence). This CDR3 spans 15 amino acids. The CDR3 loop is CSARGSRRNFGEQYF.